These 27 T cell receptor beta chains came from one sample sequenced in a study of CD8+ T cells in alopecia areata. Sequencing templates came from extracted RNA that was reverse transcribed into cDNA. This table comes from immunoSEQ multiplex PCR, and its TCRdb copy is limited to in-frame clones, with some not included. Of around 60,000 clones listed, 40% to 55% are singletons. The treatment: oral pan-JAK inhibitor, 5-10 mg twice daily. Here the sequenced sample was CD8+ T cells sorted from blood, taken around week 37, from a patient treated with tofacitinib. These receptors were collected from a human donor with alopecia areata.

This chain links TRBV27 with TRBJ2-7; tentatively, D is TRBD1 (5 bases). The CDR3 length is 15 residues. CDR1 and CDR2 (germline): MNHEY, SMNVEV (reference sequence). Trimming pared 5 bases from V and 0 bases from J, leaving 14 bases between. The CDR3 DNA reads TGTGCCAGCAGTCTCAGGGCACCAAGCTCCTACGAGCAGTACTTC. Amino acid sequence: CASSLRAPSSYEQYF.

The sample holds a few counts of this clone. V usage is TRBV20-1 and J usage is TRBJ1-2; no definite D call. The CDR3 sequence is 11 residues long. Germline CDR1 DFQATT, CDR2 SNEGSKA (reference sequence). V was shortened by 8 bases and J by 13 bases, with 20 bases between the two germline ends. The CDR3 loop is CSSLKSGLRTF. As DNA, the CDR3 is TGCAGTTCGCTAAAGAGTGGTTTGCGCACCTTC.

The chain carries TRBV9 and TRBJ2-2; 7 bases map to TRBD2. The length of the CDR3 is 17 residues. The junction had 9 bases not matched to a gene; V was cut back by 0 bases and J by 4 bases. Germline lookup yields CDR1 SGDLS and CDR2 YYNGEE. CDR3 sequence: CASSVGGAGPVTGELFF. CDR3 nucleotides: TGTGCCAGCAGCGTAGGGGGAGCGGGGCCGGTCACCGGGGAGCTGTTTTTT.

The V gene is TRBV29-1, the J gene TRBJ2-1, with 9 bases aligning to TRBD1. V shed 4 bases and J 9 bases; nucleotides not matched to a gene: 4. From germline, CDR1 is SQVTM and CDR2 ANQGSEA. The CDR3 length is 12 residues. The chain's CDR3 is CSVGDRGFEQFF. DNA of the CDR3: TGCAGCGTTGGCGACAGGGGGTTTGAGCAGTTCTTC.

The chain joins TRBV9 to TRBJ2-5; no clear D. This CDR3 has 13 amino acids. Per germline, CDR1 SGDLS and CDR2 YYNGEE. V was pared by 0 bases and J by 7 bases, with 10 bases between. CDR3 sequence: CASSVDWSGTQYF. CDR3 bases: TGTGCCAGCAGCGTAGACTGGAGTGGGACCCAGTACTTC.

The gene calls are TRBV6-5 and TRBJ2-1; D possibly uses TRBD1 or TRBD2 (5 bases each). V was pared by 0 bases and J by 9 bases, with 15 bases between. Germline CDR1 MNHEY, CDR2 SVGAGI. The CDR3 has 15 amino acids. The CDR3 sequence: CASSYSSGHGLEQFF. As DNA, the CDR3 is TGTGCCAGCAGTTACTCAAGCGGACACGGGCTTGAGCAGTTCTTC.

This clone was found a few times. The gene calls are TRBV27 and TRBJ1-1, with no clear D. Trimming took off 4 bases at V and 3 bases at J, with 9 bases between the two ends. Germline CDR1 reads MNHEY; CDR2 reads SMNVEV (reference sequence). This CDR3 comprises 13 residues. DNA of the CDR3: TGTGCCAGCAGTTGGCAGCGGGACACTGAAGCTTTCTTT. It yields the protein CASSWQRDTEAFF.

The chain combines TRBV5-8 with TRBJ2-2; D is perhaps TRBD1 (6 bases). CDR3 size: 15 residues. Trimming removed 5 bases at V and 0 bases at J, with 11 bases between. Germline V gene lookup returns CDR1 SGHTS and CDR2 YDEGEE. The CDR3 reads CASSWDIANTGELFF. The CDR3 DNA sequence: TGTGCCAGCAGTTGGGACATTGCGAACACCGGGGAGCTGTTTTTT.

This clone turned up a few times. The V and J genes are TRBV4-1 and TRBJ1-5; 10 bases line up with TRBD1. CDR3 length equals 15 residues. Germline V lookup: CDR1 MGHRA, CDR2 YSYEKL. J was trimmed by 6 bases and V by 3 bases; bases with no gene match: 5. The CDR3 here is CASSHGTGVGQPQHF. The DNA of the CDR3 is TGCGCCAGCAGCCACGGGACAGGGGTGGGTCAGCCCCAGCATTTT.

V is TRBV30 and J is TRBJ2-3; a weak D match, TRBD1 (5 bases). V was pared by 4 bases and J by 3 bases, with 14 bases between. Germline V gives CDR1 GTSNPN, CDR2 SVGIG (reference sequence). The CDR3 spans 14 residues. The CDR3 reads CAWTMAGFTDTQYF. Here the CDR3 DNA reads TGTGCCTGGACCATGGCAGGGTTTACAGATACGCAGTATTTT.

This clone showed up just a few times. The V and J genes are TRBV7-2 and TRBJ1-5; D uncertain. Trimming left V 4 bases short and J 2 bases short, with 12 bases between. This CDR3 region has 15 residues. In germline, CDR1 is SGHTA, CDR2 FQGNSA. Written as DNA, the CDR3 is TGTGCCAGCAGCTCAAGGCCCGGGGGCAATCAGCCCCAGCATTTT. Encoded protein: CASSSRPGGNQPQHF.

The chain uses TRBV2 and TRBJ2-7; D may be TRBD1 or TRBD2 (5 bases each). CDR3 size: 14 residues. Germline V gives CDR1 SNHLY, CDR2 FYNNEI. CDR3 region: CGGRSSRGSYEQYF. CDR3 in DNA: TGTGGGGGGAGATCAAGTCGAGGGTCCTACGAGCAGTACTTC.

The chain employs TRBV27 and TRBJ2-3, with 7 bases lining up with TRBD2. This CDR3 region has 16 residues. The ends lost 4 bases at V and 0 bases at J; junction bases unmatched: 7. Germline assignment: CDR1 MNHEY and CDR2 SMNVEV (reference sequence). The CDR3 spells CASSSRAGPSTDTQYF. Written as DNA, the CDR3 is TGTGCCAGCAGTTCCCGAGCGGGGCCTAGCACAGATACGCAGTATTTT.

This chain joins TRBV2 and TRBJ2-6, with a possible D match to TRBD2 (5 bases). The CDR3 sequence is 19 residues long. With 7 bases removed from V and 0 bases from J, the gap between germline ends came to 22 bases. Germline V gene data show CDR1 as SNHLY and CDR2 as FYNNEI. DNA for the CDR3: TGTGCCAGCACTCTCGGGGTTCGGGCAGATCACTCTGGGGCCAACGTCCTGACTTTC. Protein: CASTLGVRADHSGANVLTF.

V gene TRBV4-1 combines with J gene TRBJ2-3, with TRBD2 matching 11 bases. The V gene's germline CDR1 is MGHRA and CDR2 YSYEKL. The CDR3 has 15 residues. After removal of 1 base from V and 7 bases from J, the junction contained 4 bases not matched to a gene. The DNA for the CDR3 is TGCGCCAGCAGCCAAGTTGGACTAGCGGGTCATACGCAGTATTTT. Translation: CASSQVGLAGHTQYF.

This clone has more than one count but fewer than ten. This same CDR3 is encoded by further DNA sequences in the sample. The chain carries TRBV28 and TRBJ2-4; no clear D. CDR3 length: 15 residues. CDR1 and CDR2 from the germline V gene are MDHEN and SYDVKM. V was trimmed by 3 bases and J by 0 bases, leaving 9 bases between them. In nucleotides, the CDR3 is TGTGCCAGCAGTTTGTGGCTAGAAGCCAAAAACATTCAGTACTTC. Protein product: CASSLWLEAKNIQYF.

The CDR3 region is CASSLGSQANYGYTF. The CDR3 coding sequence is TGTGCCAGCAGCTTAGGCAGCCAAGCTAACTATGGCTACACCTTC. The chain uses TRBV7-2 and TRBJ1-2; D gene unclear. V lost 1 base and J lost 0, with 9 bases in between. Germline values: CDR1 SGHTA, CDR2 FQGNSA. This CDR3 spans 15 amino acids.

The rearrangement joins TRBV30 to TRBJ2-1; 8 nucleotides agree with TRBD2. Germline-derived CDR1 and CDR2 are GTSNPN and SVGIG (reference sequence). The J segment lost 4 bases and the V segment lost 5 bases, leaving 7 bases of the junction unmatched. This CDR3 is built from 14 residues. CDR3 in amino acids: CAWERGRRYNEQFF. The DNA for the CDR3 is TGTGCCTGGGAGCGGGGGCGCAGGTACAATGAGCAGTTCTTC.

This chain joins TRBV25-1 and TRBJ2-5; D may be TRBD1 or TRBD2 (5 bases each). The CDR3 is 15 amino acids. Deletions cut 2 bases from V and 4 bases from J, with 14 bases between. CDR1 is MGHDK, CDR2 SYGVNS, per germline. This chain's CDR3 is CASSEGGGVGETQYF. CDR3 coding DNA: TGTGCCAGCAGTGAAGGTGGGGGAGTAGGAGAGACCCAGTACTTC.

The chain carries TRBV27 and TRBJ2-7, with 7 nucleotides matching TRBD2. The CDR3 has 13 amino acids. In germline, CDR1 is MNHEY, CDR2 SMNVEV (reference sequence). With 6 bases clipped from V and 6 bases from J, the junction kept 8 bases outside the gene matches. The CDR3 sequence: CASSLGGRAEQYF. The CDR3 nucleotides are TGTGCCAGCAGCCTGGGCGGGAGAGCCGAGCAGTACTTC.

The chain joins TRBV29-1 to TRBJ2-1; TRBD2 agrees at 8 bases. V trimming: 6 bases; J trimming: 10 bases; junction bases outside the gene matches: 14. Germline V gene sequence: CDR1 SQVTM, CDR2 ANQGSEA. The CDR3 has 14 amino acids. CDR3 nucleotide sequence: TGCAGCGTATTCAGGCCGGGAGGGCCGGGAGAGCAGTTCTTC. Translated: CSVFRPGGPGEQFF.

The chain couples TRBV5-1 to TRBJ2-3; D could derive from TRBD1 or TRBD2 (5 bases each). This CDR3 contains 15 residues. The V gene lost 2 bases and the J gene lost 3 bases, with 13 bases spanning the gap. The germline V gene encodes CDR1 SGHRS and CDR2 YFSETQ. The DNA for the CDR3 is TGCGCCAGCAGCTTCACCGGGACGGGTACAGATACGCAGTATTTT. It codes for CASSFTGTGTDTQYF.

The J gene is TRBJ2-1, the V gene TRBV27; D unclear. The V gene's germline CDR1 is MNHEY and CDR2 SMNVEV (reference sequence). The germline V and J ends were trimmed by 4 bases and 8 bases, with 6 bases remaining between them. This CDR3 spans 11 amino acids. CDR3 in amino acids: CASSSLHEQFF. The CDR3, as DNA: TGTGCCAGCAGTTCTCTCCATGAGCAGTTCTTC.

This clone occurred a few times. V and J are TRBV4-1 and TRBJ1-1, with D uncertain. The CDR3 loop spans 14 amino acids. Deletions cut 4 bases from V and 3 bases from J, with 12 bases between. The V gene's germline CDR1 is MGHRA and CDR2 YSYEKL. Written as DNA, the CDR3 is TGCGCCAGCAGCCGATCGGTGGGGTACACTGAAGCTTTCTTT. Translating gives CASSRSVGYTEAFF.

The chain has TRBV19 and TRBJ2-7, with a weak D call TRBD1 (5 bases). The CDR3 covers 14 residues. Germline CDR1 reads LNHDA; CDR2 reads SQIVND (reference sequence). Trimming removed 4 bases from V and 4 bases from J, with 14 bases in between. The CDR3 DNA reads as TGTGCCAGTAGTACTCGACAGAGACCATACGAGCAGTACTTC. Amino acid sequence: CASSTRQRPYEQYF.

The chain combines TRBV7-9 with TRBJ1-2, with D perhaps TRBD1 (5 bases). Germline V lookup: CDR1 SEHNR, CDR2 FQNEAQ (reference sequence). Trimming pared 5 bases from V and 7 bases from J, leaving 11 bases between. The CDR3 runs to 12 residues. CDR3 DNA sequence: TGTGCCAGCAGCCCAGGGAGGTCTGGCTACACCTTC. Translated: CASSPGRSGYTF.

V is TRBV5-1 and J is TRBJ2-1, with TRBD1 as a possible D gene (6 bases). From germline, CDR1 is SGHRS and CDR2 YFSETQ. V was trimmed by 1 base and J by 3 bases, leaving 8 bases between them. CDR3 size: 14 residues. The CDR3 region has the DNA TGCGCCAGCAGCTTGCAGGGACACTACAATGAGCAGTTCTTC. Residues: CASSLQGHYNEQFF.